A selection of T cell receptor beta chains follows, all from one sample in a study of shared clonotypes between healthy human individuals. Libraries were prepared by immunoSEQ multiplex PCR; TCRdb keeps only in-frame clonotypes and omits some of them. The table has more than 2,000,000 clones, more than 85% seen once; the top ten hold about 0.41%. Material for sequencing was naive CD4+ T cells from PBMCs. These receptors were obtained from a man aged 18 to 29 in good health. Some clones in this sample may be carry-over from other donors' samples. Each CDR3 is given with its conserved first and last residue. Each record gives: J gene, V gene, clone size, D gene, CDR3 protein, CDR3 DNA. D genes are given only for firm matches. Clone size appears in some rows only: once, few, many, or a class for an expanded clone.

TRBJ2-3,TRBV30,NA,NA,CAWSVDPGATDTQYF,TGTGCCTGGAGTGTTGACCCAGGGGCCACAGATACGCAGTATTTT
TRBJ1-1,TRBV6-5,NA,NA,CASSPTGRTNTEAFF,TGTGCCAGCAGTCCCACGGGACGGACGAACACTGAAGCTTTCTTT
TRBJ2-7,TRBV6-1,NA,NA,CASSDLDGAGEQYF,TGTGCCAGCAGTGACCTGGACGGGGCCGGGGAGCAGTACTTC
TRBJ2-2,TRBV7-2,NA,NA,CASSSMDSINTGELFF,TGTGCCAGCAGCTCAATGGACAGCATTAACACCGGGGAGCTGTTTTTT
TRBJ1-5,TRBV7-2,NA,TRBD1,CASSLWTGEEGPQHF,TGTGCCAGCAGCCTATGGACAGGGGAGGAGGGGCCCCAGCATTTT
TRBJ2-3,TRBV20-1,NA,NA,CSATQGPAQYF,TGCAGTGCTACACAGGGCCCTGCGCAGTATTTT
TRBJ2-7,TRBV4-3,NA,TRBD2,CASSQWTSGNYEQYF,TGCGCCAGCAGCCAGTGGACTAGCGGAAACTACGAGCAGTACTTC
TRBJ1-4,TRBV9,NA,NA,CASSVEPGKDEKLFF,TGTGCCAGCAGCGTAGAACCAGGGAAGGACGAAAAACTGTTTTTT
TRBJ2-7,TRBV19,NA,NA,CASKRRGSDSSYEQYF,TGTGCCAGTAAAAGGAGGGGTAGCGACAGCTCCTACGAGCAGTACTTC
TRBJ1-2,TRBV6-5,once,TRBD1,CASSYSRDSYGYTF,TGTGCCAGCAGTTACTCGCGGGACAGCTATGGCTACACCTTC
TRBJ2-7,TRBV5-6,NA,NA,CASSLTGTSYEQYF,TGTGCCAGCAGCTTGACAGGGACCTCCTACGAGCAGTACTTC
TRBJ2-1,TRBV28,NA,TRBD2,CASSLGGTSGINEQFF,TGTGCCAGCAGTTTGGGGGGAACTAGCGGGATCAATGAGCAGTTCTTC
TRBJ2-5,TRBV5-1,NA,NA,CASRSSGVSVETQYF,TGCGCCAGCAGGTCCTCAGGGGTGTCTGTAGAGACCCAGTACTTC
TRBJ1-2,TRBV7-2,NA,TRBD1,CASSPGTAAGYTF,TGTGCCAGCAGCCCCGGGACAGCAGCAGGCTACACCTTC
TRBJ2-1,TRBV9,NA,TRBD2,CASSVATGGEYEQFF,TGTGCCAGCAGCGTAGCTACTGGGGGGGAGTATGAGCAGTTCTTC
TRBJ2-5,TRBV7-3,once,TRBD2,CASSPGLVKGQETQYF,TGTGCCAGCAGCCCAGGACTAGTAAAGGGCCAAGAGACCCAGTACTTC
TRBJ2-3,TRBV29-1,NA,NA,CSVSRQVSDTQYF,TGCAGCGTTTCAAGACAGGTCTCAGATACGCAGTATTTT
TRBJ2-2,TRBV12-5,NA,NA,CASGLVAGYGAGELFF,TGTGCTAGTGGTTTGGTAGCCGGGTATGGAGCCGGGGAGCTGTTTTTT
TRBJ1-5,TRBV28,NA,NA,CATSRADHQPQHF,TGTGCCACCTCCCGGGCCGACCACCAGCCCCAGCATTTT
TRBJ2-2,TRBV27,NA,NA,CASSLRGPAGELFF,TGTGCCAGCAGTTTAAGGGGACCCGCTGGGGAGCTGTTTTTT
TRBJ1-1,TRBV7-2,NA,NA,CASSLVQGSGGGAFF,TGTGCCAGCAGCTTAGTTCAGGGGTCGGGTGGCGGGGCTTTCTTT
TRBJ1-4,TRBV6-6,once,TRBD1,CATRDRAANEKLFF,TGTGCCACTAGAGACAGGGCGGCTAATGAAAAACTGTTTTTT
TRBJ2-5,TRBV28,NA,TRBD2,CASSLQLAGRGAQYF,TGTGCCAGCAGTTTACAGCTAGCGGGCAGGGGAGCCCAGTACTTC
TRBJ2-7,TRBV7-2,NA,TRBD2,CASSLAGLAGAGEQYF,TGTGCCAGCAGCTTAGCCGGGCTAGCGGGAGCTGGTGAGCAGTACTTC
TRBJ1-1,TRBV29-1,few,TRBD1,CSVRQGYTEAFF,TGCAGCGTTAGACAGGGATACACTGAAGCTTTCTTT
TRBJ2-1,TRBV4-2,NA,NA,CASSGAESSYNEQFF,TGTGCCAGCAGCGGAGCGGAAAGCTCCTACAATGAGCAGTTCTTC
TRBJ1-5,TRBV5-1,few,NA,CASSLNPGQPQHF,TGCGCCAGCAGCTTGAATCCGGGCCAGCCCCAGCATTTT
TRBJ2-5,TRBV7-6,NA,NA,CASSLVAGDGGGAQYF,TGTGCCAGCAGCTTAGTTGCTGGGGACGGAGGTGGGGCCCAGTACTTC
TRBJ2-3,TRBV10-3,NA,TRBD2,CAAGGGDTQYF,TGTGCCGCGGGGGGCGGTGATACGCAGTATTTT
TRBJ2-7,TRBV4-1,NA,NA,CASSHERVEIYEQYF,TGCGCCAGCAGCCATGAAAGGGTGGAGATCTACGAGCAGTACTTC
TRBJ2-1,TRBV15,NA,NA,CATSRETTANEQFF,TGTGCCACCAGCAGGGAAACCACGGCCAATGAGCAGTTCTTC
TRBJ2-5,TRBV6-1,NA,NA,CASRTPRETQYF,TGTGCCAGCAGGACCCCACGTGAGACCCAGTACTTC
TRBJ1-1,TRBV9,NA,TRBD1,CASSATGVTEAFF,TGTGCCAGCAGCGCTACAGGGGTCACTGAAGCTTTCTTT
TRBJ1-4,TRBV4-1,NA,NA,CASSQGPGQLNEKLFF,TGCGCCAGCAGCCAAGGACCTGGACAGCTTAATGAAAAACTGTTTTTT
TRBJ1-2,TRBV28,NA,TRBD1,CASSSPGQGVYGYTF,TGTGCCAGCAGCTCCCCGGGACAGGGAGTCTATGGCTACACCTTC
TRBJ1-1,TRBV6-1,NA,TRBD1,CASSLQGSTEAFF,TGTGCCAGCAGTCTACAGGGGTCCACTGAAGCTTTCTTT
TRBJ1-2,TRBV2,NA,NA,CASSEAPPGVSGYTF,TGTGCCAGCAGTGAAGCCCCACCCGGGGTTAGTGGCTACACCTTC
TRBJ2-2,TRBV2,NA,TRBD2,CASSEFGGRANTGELFF,TGTGCCAGCAGTGAGTTTGGTGGGAGGGCGAACACCGGGGAGCTGTTTTTT
TRBJ2-7,TRBV7-2,NA,TRBD1,CASSFRDRGYEQYF,TGTGCCAGCAGCTTCCGGGACAGGGGGTACGAGCAGTACTTC
TRBJ2-7,TRBV27,NA,NA,CASRRAGVTYEQYF,TGTGCCAGCAGGAGGGCTGGAGTAACCTACGAGCAGTACTTC
TRBJ2-2,TRBV9,NA,TRBD2,CASSVDRSGRREPGELFF,TGTGCCAGCAGCGTAGATAGGTCGGGACGGCGGGAGCCCGGGGAGCTGTTTTTT
TRBJ2-1,TRBV29-1,NA,NA,CSVDRGYSSYNEQFF,TGCAGCGTTGATCGGGGTTACAGCTCCTACAATGAGCAGTTCTTC
TRBJ1-2,TRBV28,NA,TRBD1,CASSLRGRGYTF,TGTGCCAGCAGTCTTAGGGGGCGGGGCTACACCTTC
TRBJ2-7,TRBV27,NA,TRBD2,CASMTSGRREQYF,TGTGCCAGCATGACTAGCGGGAGAAGGGAGCAGTACTTC
TRBJ2-4,TRBV28,NA,TRBD2,CASSSSGTSRAKNIQYF,TGTGCCAGCAGTTCCTCCGGGACTAGCAGAGCCAAAAACATTCAGTACTTC
TRBJ1-5,TRBV18,few,NA,CASSPDNQPQHF,TGTGCCAGCTCTCCGGACAATCAGCCCCAGCATTTT
TRBJ2-1,TRBV29-1,NA,NA,CSVGQRAYSYNEQFF,TGCAGCGTTGGCCAACGGGCTTACTCCTACAATGAGCAGTTCTTC
TRBJ1-6,TRBV2,once,NA,CASSRAHGSPLHF,TGTGCCAGCAGCCGGGCCCATGGCTCACCCCTCCACTTT
TRBJ1-1,TRBV30,NA,NA,CAWAGHQNTEAFF,TGTGCCTGGGCGGGACATCAGAACACTGAAGCTTTCTTT